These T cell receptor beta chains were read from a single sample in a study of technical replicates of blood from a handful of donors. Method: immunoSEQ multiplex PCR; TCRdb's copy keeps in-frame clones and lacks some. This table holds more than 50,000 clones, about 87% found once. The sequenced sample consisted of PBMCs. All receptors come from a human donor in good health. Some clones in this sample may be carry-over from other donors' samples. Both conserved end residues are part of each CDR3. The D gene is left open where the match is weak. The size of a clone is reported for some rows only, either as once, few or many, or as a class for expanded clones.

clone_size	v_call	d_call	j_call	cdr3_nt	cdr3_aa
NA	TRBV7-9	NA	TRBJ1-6	TGTGCCAGCAGCCGACAGGATAATTCACCCCTCCACTTT	CASSRQDNSPLHF
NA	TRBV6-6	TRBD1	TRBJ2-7	TGTGCCAGCAGTTTCACCGGGACAGCATTCTACGAGCAGTACTTC	CASSFTGTAFYEQYF
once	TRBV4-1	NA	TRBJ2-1	TGCGCCACCCCACTAGAATGCAATGAGCAGTTCTTC	CATPLECNEQFF
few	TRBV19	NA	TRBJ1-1	TGTGCCAGTAGTATAGGAGACTGGAAGGCTGAAGCTTTCTTT	CASSIGDWKAEAFF
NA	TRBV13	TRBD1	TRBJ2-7	TGTGCCAGCAGCCCCAACAGGGGGAACAGCGAGCAGTACTTC	CASSPNRGNSEQYF
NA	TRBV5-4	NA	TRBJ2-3	TGTGCCAGCAGCGAGGGTAATACGCAGTATTTT	CASSEGNTQYF
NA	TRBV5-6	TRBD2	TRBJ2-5	TGTGCCAGCAGCTTGGTAGTGACTAGCGGGCAAGAGACCCAGTACTTC	CASSLVVTSGQETQYF
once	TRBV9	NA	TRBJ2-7	TGTGCCAGCAGCCGAGGGGAGGCCTACGAGCAGTACTTC	CASSRGEAYEQYF
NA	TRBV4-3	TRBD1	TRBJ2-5	TGCGCCAGCAGCCAAGACGACAGGGGTTTTGAGACCCAGTACTTC	CASSQDDRGFETQYF
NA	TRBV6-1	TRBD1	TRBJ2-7	TGTGCCAGCAGTGAGTCGGGACAGGAATACGAGCAGTACTTC	CASSESGQEYEQYF
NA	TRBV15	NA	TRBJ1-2	TGTGCCACCAGCCAGGGAAACTATGGCTACACCTTC	CATSQGNYGYTF
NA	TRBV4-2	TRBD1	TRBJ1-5	TGTGCCAGCAGCCAAGACGGGACAGGAAATAAACCCCAGCATTTT	CASSQDGTGNKPQHF
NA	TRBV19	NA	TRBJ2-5	TGTGCCAGTAGTATTACCACCGGAGAGACCCAGTACTTC	CASSITTGETQYF
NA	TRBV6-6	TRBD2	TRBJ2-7	TGTGCCAGCAGTTACTCGACTAGCGGAAGGCACGAGCAGTACTTC	CASSYSTSGRHEQYF
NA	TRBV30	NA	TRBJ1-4	TGTGCCTGGAGTGCCCCGGACAGAACTAATGAAAAACTGTTTTTT	CAWSAPDRTNEKLFF
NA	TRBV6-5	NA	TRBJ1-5	TGTGCCAGCAGTTACGACCTGGGCCAGCCCCAGCATTTT	CASSYDLGQPQHF
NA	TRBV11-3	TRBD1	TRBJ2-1	TGTGCCAGCAGCTACATTTCGGACAGGGGGTCCTACAATGAGCAGTTCTTC	CASSYISDRGSYNEQFF
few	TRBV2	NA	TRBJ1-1	TGTGCCAGCAGAGCACAGGTGAACACTGAAGCTTTCTTT	CASRAQVNTEAFF
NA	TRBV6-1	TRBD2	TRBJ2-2	TGTGCCAGCAGTGATCCGCTAATCCGGGGGGCCGGGGAGCTGTTTTTT	CASSDPLIRGAGELFF
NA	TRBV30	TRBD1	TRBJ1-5	TGTGCCTGGAGTCGGACAGGGAACAATCAGCCCCAGCATTTT	CAWSRTGNNQPQHF
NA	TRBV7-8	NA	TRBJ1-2	TGTGCCAGCAGCCCGGAAACTAGATCTTCAAACTATGGCTACACCTTC	CASSPETRSSNYGYTF
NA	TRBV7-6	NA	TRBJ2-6	TGTGCCAGCAGCTTGGCCACAGACCGCTCTGGGGCCAACGTCCTGACTTTC	CASSLATDRSGANVLTF
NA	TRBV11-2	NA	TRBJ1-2	TGTGCCAGCAGCTTAGATGGGCAGGGGTATGGCTACACCTTC	CASSLDGQGYGYTF
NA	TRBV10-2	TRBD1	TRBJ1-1	TGCGCCAGCAGTCCGGGACAGGGGGCCAGTACCTTT	CASSPGQGASTF
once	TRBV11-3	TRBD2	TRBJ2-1	TGTGCCAGCAGCTCCCGTAGCGGGAGGGGCAATGAGCAGTTCTTC	CASSSRSGRGNEQFF
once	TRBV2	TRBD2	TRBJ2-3	TGTGCCAGCAACAAGCTTAGCGGGATCTACACAGATACGCAGTATTTT	CASNKLSGIYTDTQYF
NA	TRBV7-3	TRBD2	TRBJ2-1	TGTGCCAGCAGCTTAATGCTAGCGGGCCTGGGGGAGCAGTTCTTC	CASSLMLAGLGEQFF
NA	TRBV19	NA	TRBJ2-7	TGTGCCAGTAGTATTACAAGGGGCTCCTACGAGCAGTACTTC	CASSITRGSYEQYF
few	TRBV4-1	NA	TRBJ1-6	TGCGCCAGCAGCCAAAAGGACAGTTCTGGTTCACCCCTCCACTTT	CASSQKDSSGSPLHF
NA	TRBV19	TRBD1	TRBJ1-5	TGTGCCAGTAGTCACAGGGGGCCGGGTCAGCCCCAGCATTTT	CASSHRGPGQPQHF